One and the same sample provided the 5 T cell receptor beta chains below, sequenced in a study of PD-L1 blockade in urothelial cancer. Produced via immunoSEQ multiplex PCR; TCRdb's table is partial and in-frame only. The profile shows around 120,000 clones, approximately 85% of them singletons. Source: PBMCs, taken around atezolizumab (anti-PD-L1) treatment. The receptors were gathered from a man aged 50 to 59 with urothelial cancer.

The chain combines TRBV5-1 with TRBJ2-2, with D unresolved. Between the trimmed V and J ends, which lost 2 bases and 7 bases, there was a span of 3 bases. Germline V gene lookup returns CDR1 SGHRS and CDR2 YFSETQ. This CDR3 has 11 amino acids. The CDR3 DNA reads as TGCGCCAGCAGCTTCCGCGGGGAGCTGTTTTTT. Translation gives CASSFRGELFF.

As to this clone: This sample includes further DNA sequences coding for the same CDR3. This chain connects TRBV7-9 to TRBJ2-3, with D unresolved. The CDR3 has 11 residues. CDR1 SEHNR and CDR2 FQNEAQ come from the germline V gene (reference sequence). With 2 bases removed from V and 6 bases from J, the gap between germline ends came to 3 bases. The CDR3 loop is CASSLSDTQYF. CDR3 coding DNA: TGTGCCAGCAGCTTATCGGATACGCAGTATTTT.

The genes are TRBV6-4 and TRBJ2-2; D possibly corresponds to TRBD1 (6 bases). The V end lost 3 bases, the J end lost 4 bases, and 9 bases lay between the germline ends. Germline assignment: CDR1 MRHNA and CDR2 SNTAGT. The length of the CDR3 is 14 residues. CDR3 amino acids: CASSEQGGTGELFF. The CDR3 region has the DNA TGTGCCAGCAGTGAACAGGGTGGCACCGGGGAGCTGTTTTTT.

The chain uses TRBV9 and TRBJ2-1; the D gene is possibly TRBD2 (6 bases). The V gene's germline CDR1 is SGDLS and CDR2 YYNGEE. Between the trimmed V and J ends, which lost 3 bases and 8 bases, there was a span of 15 bases. The CDR3 is 14 amino acids. CDR3 DNA: TGTGCCAGCAGCGCCCGACAAGCGGGCGATGAGCAGTTCTTC. Translating gives CASSARQAGDEQFF.

The chain combines TRBV6-1 with TRBJ2-3, with 15 bases lining up with TRBD2. The CDR3 sequence is 17 residues long. V dropped 4 bases and J dropped 4; count of bases not matched to a gene: 6. Germline CDR1 MNHNS, CDR2 SASEGT. CDR3 sequence (DNA): TGTGCCAGCAGTGCAGGACTAGCGGGAGGGGGGCCAGATACGCAGTATTTT. It yields the protein CASSAGLAGGGPDTQYF.